This record looks at one T cell receptor beta chain sequence and its context. What it binds is unknown. The V gene end was trimmed by 5 bases and the J gene end by 2 bases; junction bases not matched to a gene: 6. Germline V gene lookup returns CDR1 SGHAT and CDR2 FQNNGV. CDR3 length: 16 residues. This record comes from a study of regulatory dendritic cells for organ transplantation. Study conclusions and caveats: Regulatory dendritic cells appeared to expand memory CD8+ clones less than mature ones. The authors noted considerable between-person heterogeneity in alloreactive memory CD8+ cells. Of resting T cell subsets, memory CD8+ had the most alloreactive clonotypes. Naive CD4+ and CD8+ repertoires were highly diverse; memory CD8+ was most oligoclonal.

Assay used: immunoSEQ multiplex PCR; TCRdb lists only in-frame clones, some missing. Here the sample spans around 30,000 clones, over 75% being singletons. The rearrangement uses TRBV11-2 and TRBJ2-5; 12 bases are a match to TRBD2. This sequence was found in a human donor in good health. Sequencing used memory CD4+ T cells from blood. Subset defined: CD45RO+ memory T cells. The CDR3 DNA reads as TGTGCCAGCAGCACCGGGACTAGCGGGTATCAAGAGACCCAGTACTTC. It is translated as CASSTGTSGYQETQYF.